These 18 T cell receptor beta chains originate from one sample sequenced in a study of T cells in Graves' hyperthyroidism and ophthalmopathy. The TCR beta CDR3 regions underwent amplification using RNA transcripts as the source. The primer set for the first-round RT-PCR of the TCR CDR3 was HTBI. TCRdb re-called the multiplex PCR reads through MiXCR, storing one row per CDR3 protein. Counted here are almost 500,000 distinct CDR3 sequences, 22% occurring once; the ten biggest clones make up 45% to 55%. The sequenced sample was blood. All receptors come from an older woman with Graves' ophthalmopathy.

This clonotype was counted at least ten times. This sequence joins TRBV14 and TRBJ2-3, with 7 bases matching TRBD1. The germline CDR1 and CDR2 sequences are SGHDN and FVKESK. The CDR3 loop spans 16 amino acids. The V segment lost 3 bases and the J segment 1 base; nucleotides outside the gene matches: 7. The chain's CDR3 is CASSHFRQGGTDTQYF. The CDR3 DNA reads as TGTGCCAGCAGCCACTTTAGACAGGGAGGCACAGATACGCAGTATTTT.

This chain joins TRBV15 and TRBJ2-5; 12 bases match TRBD2. The germline V gene encodes CDR1 LNHNV and CDR2 YYDKDF (reference sequence). V dropped 5 bases and J dropped 4; count of bases not matched to a gene: 5. The CDR3 totals 15 residues. The DNA for the CDR3 is TGTGCCACCAGCTTGCCGGGACTAGCGGGAGAGACCCAGTACTTC. Translated: CATSLPGLAGETQYF.

The V and J genes are TRBV20-1 and TRBJ2-1; 9 bases are shared with TRBD2. The CDR3 has 14 residues. Looked up from germline, CDR1 is DFQATT and CDR2 is SNEGSKA (reference sequence). V shed 0 bases, J shed 13 bases, and the junction held 10 bases outside the gene matches. CDR3 sequence reads: CSAREGNSGSVQFF. The CDR3 nucleotides read TGCAGTGCTAGAGAGGGTAATAGCGGGAGTGTCCAGTTCTTC.

This clonotype has only a few counts. The chain joins TRBV13 to TRBJ2-7; D gene ambiguous. The CDR3 spans 13 residues. V lost 5 bases and J lost 4, with 12 bases in between. Germline CDR1 is PRHDT and CDR2 is FYEKMQ (reference sequence). The chain's CDR3 is CASSRPSIYEQYF. The CDR3 nucleotides read TGTGCCAGCAGCCGCCCATCCATTTACGAGCAGTACTTC.

This clonotype was detected many times. This chain links TRBV6-5 with TRBJ1-1; tentatively, D is TRBD1 (5 bases). The CDR3 has 13 residues. The V gene lost 1 base and the J gene lost 3 bases, with 6 bases spanning the gap. CDR1 is MNHEY and CDR2 is SVGAGI in the germline V gene. The CDR3 DNA follows: TGTGCCAGCAGTTACTTGGGGGACACTGAAGCTTTCTTT. Amino acid sequence: CASSYLGDTEAFF.

The sample holds many counts of this clonotype. The chain couples TRBV3-1 to TRBJ2-7; D remains unclear. Per the germline V gene, CDR1 is LGHDT and CDR2 is YNNKEL (reference sequence). This CDR3 region has 14 residues. With 1 base removed from V and 5 bases from J, the gap between germline ends came to 12 bases. For the CDR3, the DNA is TGTGCCAGCAGCCAAGTGGCTCTGGAGAACGAGCAGTACTTC. It encodes CASSQVALENEQYF.

Ten or more counts support this clonotype. The chain has TRBV12-3 or TRBV12-4 and TRBJ1-5; D is undetermined. The CDR3 is made up of 14 amino acids. Trimming stripped 5 bases from V and 6 bases from J, with 14 bases between. In DNA form, the CDR3 reads TGTGCCAGCAGTACGTCCGGGAGTCTTCAGCCCCAGCATTTT. Its protein product is CASSTSGSLQPQHF.

About this clonotype itself: A much larger clone is a single base away; this may be a read error. The CDR3 carries no conserved terminal phenylalanine or tryptophan, so it likely arises from a read error. CDR3 DNA: TGTGCCAGCAGTTTATCGGCGCCCGGCCGTGGCTATGGCTACACCCTC. Translation gives CASSLSAPGRGYGYTL. The genes are TRBV28 and TRBJ1-2; D is ambiguous. Germline V gene sequence: CDR1 MDHEN, CDR2 SYDVKM. CDR3 size: 16 residues. V dropped 1 base and J dropped 4 bases, with 16 bases sitting between them.

This clonotype was counted once. The chain carries TRBV18 and TRBJ2-7; D uncertain. Germline V gene lookup returns CDR1 KGHSH and CDR2 LQKENI. The CDR3 sequence is 15 residues long. The V gene lost 3 bases and the J gene lost 1 base, with 13 bases spanning the gap. The CDR3 DNA reads as TGTGCCAGCTCACCGACGGCCGCCCATTCCTACGAGCAGTACTTC. This gives the protein CASSPTAAHSYEQYF.

This clonotype was picked up a small number of times. The V gene is TRBV12-3 or TRBV12-4, the J gene TRBJ2-1; 13 bases match TRBD2. The V and J ends lost 5 bases and 7 bases, in that order; junction bases with no gene match: 5. The CDR3 sequence is 15 residues long. CDR3 coding DNA: TGTGCCAGCAGTCGGACTAGCGGGAGTTGGAATGAGCAGTTCTTC. It is translated as CASSRTSGSWNEQFF.

This clonotype was counted at least ten times. V and J are TRBV20-1 and TRBJ1-1; the D is unclear. The germline V gene has CDR1 DFQATT and CDR2 SNEGSKA (reference sequence). This CDR3 has 13 residues. Deletions cut 1 base from V and 2 bases from J, with 8 bases between. The CDR3 region has the DNA TGCAGTGCTAGAGCCGGGCGCAACACTGAAGCTTTCTTT. Its translation: CSARAGRNTEAFF.

This clonotype was detected many times. The CDR3 DNA reads TGTGCCAGCAGTTTCTCCCGGACAGGAAACGAGCAGTACTTC. It is translated as CASSFSRTGNEQYF. The rearrangement uses TRBV12-3 or TRBV12-4 and TRBJ2-7; 7 positions match TRBD1. CDR3 length: 14 amino acids. V trimming: 3 bases; J trimming: 5 bases; junction bases outside the gene matches: 7.

This clonotype was seen only a few times. The chain recombines TRBV4-1 with TRBJ2-7; D may be TRBD1 (5 bases). Germline V gives CDR1 MGHRA, CDR2 YSYEKL. This CDR3 is built from 15 residues. V was clipped by 6 bases and J by 6 bases, with 21 bases between them. The CDR3 DNA reads as TGCGCCAGCAGGCAAAACCCCAACCAGGGTGTCGAGCAGTACTTC. This gives the protein CASRQNPNQGVEQYF.

This clonotype turned up a few times. J is TRBJ1-6 and V is TRBV27; 7 nucleotides align to TRBD1. Germline assignment: CDR1 MNHEY and CDR2 SMNVEV (reference sequence). The ends lost 1 base at V and 7 bases at J; junction bases unmatched: 10. CDR3 length: 17 residues. CDR3 nucleotide sequence: TGTGCCAGCAGTTTATATTGGTCAGGGGGTCGGAATTCACCCCTCCACTTT. It is translated as CASSLYWSGGRNSPLHF.

In its sample, this clonotype was seen many times. The rearrangement joins TRBV12-3 or TRBV12-4 to TRBJ1-1, with 11 bases aligning to TRBD1. Trimming took 5 bases from V and 5 from J; bases not matched to a gene: 7. The CDR3 is 15 residues long. The CDR3 sequence: CASSPGTGGRTEAFF. CDR3 coding DNA: TGTGCCAGCAGTCCCGGGACAGGGGGTAGGACTGAAGCTTTCTTT.

This clonotype appeared many times. The chain employs TRBV2 and TRBJ1-1; D is perhaps TRBD1 (5 bases). V lost 8 bases to trimming and J lost 2 bases, with 9 bases between them. The CDR3 sequence is 12 residues long. Germline V lookup: CDR1 SNHLY, CDR2 FYNNEI. CDR3 in DNA: TGTGCCAGCCCTACAGGTAACACTGAAGCTTTCTTT. Translating gives CASPTGNTEAFF. Supplemented by reference TRBV2 and TRBJ1-1, the full variable domain reads EPEVTQTPSHQVTQMGQEVILRCVPISNHLYFYWYRQILGQKVEFLVSFYNNEISEKSEIFDDQFSVERPDGSNFTLKIRSTKLEDSAMYFCASPTGNTEAFFGQGTRLTVV.

J is TRBJ1-6 and V is TRBV30, with D uncertain. V was cut by 5 bases and J by 4 bases, with 6 bases left in between. CDR3 length: 12 amino acids. CDR1 is GTSNPN, CDR2 SVGIG, per germline (reference sequence). The DNA of the CDR3 is TGTGCCTGGTCCAGGTATAATTCACCCCTCCACTTT. Residues: CAWSRYNSPLHF. Full variable domain (rest looked up from reference TRBV30 and TRBJ1-6): SQTIHQWPATLVQPVGSPLSLECTVEGTSNPNLYWYRQAAGRGLQLLFYSVGIGQISSEVPQNLSASRPQDRQFILSSKKLLLSDSGFYLCAWSRYNSPLHFGNGTRLTVT.

As concerns this clonotype: Its ends do not fully match the called genes, so a read error is possible. The chain uses TRBV5-8 and TRBJ1-2, with D perhaps matching TRBD1 (5 bases). The CDR3 is 12 residues long. The germline V gene has CDR1 SGHTS and CDR2 YDEGEE. The CDR3 region has the DNA TGTGCCAGCAGCTTCCGCCCAAGGGGCTGCACCTTC. Its protein is CASSFRPRGCTF.